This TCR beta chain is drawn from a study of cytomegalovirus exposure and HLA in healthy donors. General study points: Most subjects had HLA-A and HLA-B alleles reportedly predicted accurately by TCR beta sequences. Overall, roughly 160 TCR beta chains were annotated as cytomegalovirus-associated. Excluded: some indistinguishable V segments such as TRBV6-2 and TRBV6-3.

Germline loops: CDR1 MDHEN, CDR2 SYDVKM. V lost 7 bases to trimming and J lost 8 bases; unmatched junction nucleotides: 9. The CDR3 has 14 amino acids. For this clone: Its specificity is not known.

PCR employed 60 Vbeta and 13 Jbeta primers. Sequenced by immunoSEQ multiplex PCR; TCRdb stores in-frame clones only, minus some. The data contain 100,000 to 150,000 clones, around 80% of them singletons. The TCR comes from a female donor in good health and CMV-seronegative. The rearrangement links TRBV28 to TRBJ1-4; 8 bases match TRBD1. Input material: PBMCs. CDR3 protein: CASTSDRVYEKLFF. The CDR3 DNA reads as TGTGCCAGCACCTCGGACAGGGTGTACGAAAAACTGTTTTTT.